Sample share makes the clone carrying this T cell receptor (beta chain) medium-sized. Its specificity is not known. TCRdb used MiXCR to reprocess the 5' RACE reads, holding one entry per CDR3 protein. The table records roughly 110,000 distinct CDR3 sequences, roughly 8.4% of them present only once. This sample was taken from a study of T cells after yellow fever vaccination. Study-level results: CD4 and CD8 compartments shared a small share of clonotypes, likely from convergent recombination.

The trim removed 5 bases at V and 3 bases at J, leaving 10 bases unmatched. The CDR3 is 14 amino acids. Germline lookup yields CDR1 DFQATT and CDR2 SNEGSKA (reference sequence). Sequenced here: CD8+ T cells sorted from PBMCs, sampled 45 days after the yellow fever booster vaccination. This receptor was taken from a man aged 30 to 45 who received the YFV17D yellow fever vaccine. The V gene is TRBV20-1, the J gene TRBJ2-7; 7 nucleotides line up with TRBD1. CDR3 nucleotide sequence: TGCAGTGCTGCACCCGGGACAGTGGGCTACGAGCAGTACTTC. Translating gives CSAAPGTVGYEQYF.